A single sample is the source of the 26 T cell receptor beta chains below, sequenced in a study of Ad26.COV2.S vaccination and SARS-CoV-2 variants. Treatment of the sample: some 20 received Ad26.COV2.S at low or high dose, single or two shots; about 5 received placebo; per-sample allocation not given. Sampling was performed 63 days after the first vaccine or placebo injection. Profiled with immunoSEQ multiplex PCR; TCRdb holds only in-frame clones, not every one. Of some 420,000 clones in the sample, around 89% were seen once. This specimen was peripheral blood, taken in a trial of Ad26.COV2.S vaccine versus placebo. Receptors were obtained from a person aged 18-60 years who received the Ad26.COV2.S COVID-19 vaccine or a placebo.

The chain carries TRBV11-3 and TRBJ2-5; possibly TRBD1 or TRBD2 for D (6 bases each). Germline V CDR1 and CDR2: SGHNT, YENEEA. The CDR3 sequence is 16 residues long. V shed 3 bases and J shed 2 bases, with 16 bases lying between them. The CDR3 DNA is TGTGCCAGCAGCTTCGACGGGGGCCATCTACAAGAGACCCAGTACTTC. Translating gives CASSFDGGHLQETQYF.

The V gene is TRBV4-3, the J gene TRBJ1-2; a weak D match, TRBD1 (5 bases). CDR1 and CDR2 from the germline V gene are LGHNA and YSLEER. The CDR3 is 14 amino acids. V was cut by 2 bases and J by 5 bases, with 12 bases left in between. CDR3 sequence reads: CASSQTLGDYGYTF. The CDR3 DNA reads TGCGCCAGCAGCCAAACTTTGGGGGATTATGGCTACACCTTC.

The CDR3 region is CASRLAGNTGELFF. The CDR3, as DNA: TGTGCCAGCAGACTAGCGGGCAACACCGGGGAGCTGTTTTTT. The chain is built from TRBV7-3 and TRBJ2-2; 9 bases are shared with TRBD2. This CDR3 is built from 14 residues. In germline, CDR1 is SGHTA, CDR2 FQGTGA. After removal of 6 bases from V and 2 bases from J, the junction contained 1 base not matched to a gene.

The chain carries TRBV29-1 and TRBJ2-2; tentatively, D is TRBD2 (6 bases). CDR1 is SQVTM, CDR2 ANQGSEA, per germline. The CDR3 is made up of 14 amino acids. The ends were cut back, 4 bases at V and 0 bases at J, with 9 bases in the middle. CDR3 loop: CSVGGTPNTGELFF. In DNA, the CDR3 is TGCAGCGTTGGCGGGACTCCGAACACCGGGGAGCTGTTTTTT.

Details on this clone: Other nucleotide sequences from this sample produce the same CDR3. The genes are TRBV10-3 and TRBJ2-3, with D unresolved. Deletions cut 0 bases from V and 2 bases from J, with 3 bases between. This CDR3 contains 13 residues. Germline assignment: CDR1 ENHRY and CDR2 SYGVKD. CDR3 coding DNA: TGTGCCATCAGTGAGTCGTTCACAGATACGCAGTATTTT. Amino acids: CAISESFTDTQYF.

The chain joins TRBV29-1 to TRBJ2-5; D assignment may be TRBD1 or TRBD2 (5 bases each). Trimming removed 6 bases from V and 4 bases from J, with 15 bases in between. CDR3 length: 13 residues. Germline V CDR1 and CDR2: SQVTM, ANQGSEA. The CDR3 region has the DNA TGCAGCGTACTCACATCGGGGACAGAGACCCAGTACTTC. Translated: CSVLTSGTETQYF. The full variable domain, rest sourced from reference TRBV29-1 and TRBJ2-5, is SAVISQKPSRDICQRGTSLTIQCQVDSQVTMMFWYRQQPGQSLTLIATANQGSEATYESGFVIDKFPISRPNLTFSTLTVSNMSPEDSSIYLCSVLTSGTETQYFGPGTRLLVL.

The count of this clone is one. The J gene is TRBJ1-5, the V gene TRBV5-6; D not certain. The CDR3 length is 14 residues. Per the germline V gene, CDR1 is SGHDT and CDR2 is YYEEEE. V lost 4 bases and J 1 base, leaving 9 bases between the germline ends. CDR3 DNA: TGTGCCAGCAGCGAGGCGGGAAGCAATCAGCCCCAGCATTTT. Its translation is CASSEAGSNQPQHF.

The CDR3 bases are TGCGCCAGCAGCCATTTAGGGATCAACCCTCAAGAGACCCAGTACTTC. Translating it yields CASSHLGINPQETQYF. The V and J genes are TRBV4-1 and TRBJ2-5; D ambiguous. V lost 3 bases and J lost 2, with 16 bases in between. The CDR3 contains 16 residues. The V gene's germline CDR1 is MGHRA and CDR2 YSYEKL.

CDR3 in DNA: TGTGCCAGCAGTTGGGGAAGCTCCTACGAGCAGTACTTC. As protein: CASSWGSSYEQYF. This chain links TRBV27 with TRBJ2-7; D call uncertain. The CDR3 covers 13 residues. Trimming took off 4 bases at V and 0 bases at J, with 7 bases between the two ends. Looked up from germline, CDR1 is MNHEY and CDR2 is SMNVEV (reference sequence).

The chain is built from TRBV7-9 and TRBJ2-1; D is unclear. CDR1 and CDR2 from the germline V gene are SEHNR and FQNEAQ (reference sequence). The V end lost 1 base, the J end lost 0 bases, and 7 bases lay between the germline ends. The length of the CDR3 is 15 residues. CDR3 bases: TGTGCCAGCAGCTTAGTCCCTTCCTCCTACAATGAGCAGTTCTTC. Residues: CASSLVPSSYNEQFF.

This clone was seen more than once but under ten times. The gene calls are TRBV4-1 and TRBJ2-2; TRBD2 might be the D (5 bases). The CDR3 runs to 16 residues. V dropped 0 bases and J dropped 10 bases, with 18 bases sitting between them. Germline CDR1 MGHRA, CDR2 YSYEKL. CDR3 region: CASSQDQRTAPLELFF. Here the CDR3 DNA reads TGCGCCAGCAGCCAAGATCAAAGGACTGCCCCTTTGGAGCTGTTTTTT.

The chain combines TRBV5-1 with TRBJ2-5, with TRBD2 matching over 8 bases. J was trimmed by 7 bases and V by 4 bases; bases with no gene match: 12. CDR3 length: 15 amino acids. Germline V CDR1 and CDR2: SGHRS, YFSETQ. The CDR3 is CASSTTPGLGTTQYF. The CDR3 nucleotides are TGCGCCAGCAGCACAACCCCGGGACTAGGGACGACCCAGTACTTC. The full variable domain, with the rest looked up from reference TRBV5-1 and TRBJ2-5, is KAGVTQTPRYLIKTRGQQVTLSCSPISGHRSVSWYQQTPGQGLQFLFEYFSETQRNKGNFPGRFSGRQFSNSRSEMNVSTLELGDSALYLCASSTTPGLGTTQYFGPGTRLLVL.

This chain links TRBV7-9 with TRBJ2-3, with TRBD2 matching over 7 bases. This CDR3 comprises 15 residues. J gave up 1 base and V 5 bases, and 6 bases lay outside the gene matches. CDR1 is SEHNR and CDR2 is FQNEAQ in the germline V gene (reference sequence). For the CDR3, the DNA is TGTGCCAGCAGCCAGAGCGGGGTTCGCACAGATACGCAGTATTTT. This gives the protein CASSQSGVRTDTQYF.

The V gene is TRBV5-6, the J gene TRBJ1-5; a weak D match, TRBD1 (6 bases). V shed 4 bases and J shed 0 bases, with 23 bases lying between them. Germline values: CDR1 SGHDT, CDR2 YYEEEE. The CDR3 length is 19 residues. The CDR3, as DNA: TGTGCCAGCAGCGCTACTACCGACAGGAGATATTATAGCAATCAGCCCCAGCATTTT. Protein sequence: CASSATTDRRYYSNQPQHF.

The genes are TRBV18 and TRBJ1-5; D uncertain. CDR1 KGHSH and CDR2 LQKENI come from the germline V gene. Trimming left V 6 bases short and J 9 bases short, with 15 bases between. The CDR3 is made up of 13 amino acids. The CDR3 loop is CASSLQHGRPQHF. CDR3 nucleotide sequence: TGTGCCAGCTCCCTGCAGCACGGGCGGCCCCAGCATTTT.

The rearrangement links TRBV7-6 to TRBJ1-6, with 7 bases aligning to TRBD1. The CDR3 length is 17 residues. V gave up 4 bases and J gave up 7 bases; unmatched junction bases: 13. Germline V CDR1 and CDR2: SGHVS, FNYEAQ. CDR3 region: CASSSLLGTAANSPLHF. The CDR3 region has the DNA TGTGCCAGCAGCTCCCTGCTCGGGACAGCCGCCAATTCACCCCTCCACTTT.

The CDR3 nucleotides are TGTGCCAGCAGTCCGCGACAGGGGGTTAGCGACGAGCAGTACTTC. Translated: CASSPRQGVSDEQYF. J is TRBJ2-7 and V is TRBV6-2 or TRBV6-3; 9 positions agree with TRBD1. Unmatched junction bases numbered 10, after V lost 5 bases and J lost 5 bases. The CDR3 is made up of 15 amino acids. Germline CDR1 and CDR2: MNHEY and SVGEGT.

The V and J genes are TRBV5-6 and TRBJ2-7; TRBD1 matches 11 bases. CDR1 and CDR2 from the germline V gene are SGHDT and YYEEEE. Trimming took 8 bases from V and 8 from J; bases not matched to a gene: 9. CDR3 length: 13 residues. The CDR3 DNA is TGTGCCAGGGAAGGACAGGGGGCTAGGAAGCAGTACTTC. Translation: CAREGQGARKQYF.

The chain has TRBV5-1 and TRBJ1-1; 8 bases are a match to TRBD1. The V and J ends lost 5 bases and 5 bases, in that order; junction bases with no gene match: 14. Germline V gives CDR1 SGHRS, CDR2 YFSETQ. CDR3 length: 16 residues. CDR3 sequence reads: CASRPEYGQGRTEAFF. Here the CDR3 DNA reads TGCGCCAGCAGACCCGAATATGGACAGGGCCGGACTGAAGCTTTCTTT.

The chain recombines TRBV24-1 with TRBJ2-3; TRBD2 is a possible D gene (7 bases). Germline V CDR1 and CDR2: KGHDR, SFDVKD. The CDR3 loop spans 20 amino acids. V was trimmed by 4 bases and J by 6 bases, leaving 31 bases between them. The chain's CDR3 is CATSDQGGDPRITWGDTQYF. As DNA, the CDR3 is TGTGCCACCAGTGACCAAGGGGGGGATCCGCGCATCACATGGGGTGATACGCAGTATTTT.

The chain combines TRBV3-1 (or the pseudogene TRBV3-2) with TRBJ1-1; D ambiguous. The CDR3 has 13 amino acids. Germline V lookup: CDR1 LGHDT, CDR2 YNNKEL (reference sequence). The V end was cut by 4 bases, the J end by 1 base, with 7 bases between. The CDR3 sequence: CASSPSGNTEAFF. CDR3 DNA: TGTGCCAGCAGCCCGAGCGGGAACACTGAAGCTTTCTTT.

The rearrangement uses TRBV6-5 and TRBJ1-2; D is uncertain. V lost 4 bases and J 9 bases, leaving 21 bases between the germline ends. This CDR3 spans 15 amino acids. The germline CDR1 and CDR2 sequences are MNHEY and SVGAGI. The CDR3 sequence: CASSSLTYLDPRYTF. The CDR3 DNA sequence: TGTGCCAGCAGTTCCCTGACATATCTAGACCCGCGCTACACCTTC.

This clone is a singleton in its sample. The gene calls are TRBV2 and TRBJ2-3; unclear D gene. The CDR3 contains 13 residues. Germline loops: CDR1 SNHLY, CDR2 FYNNEI. Trimming took 3 bases from V and 6 from J, leaving 10 bases between them. Written as DNA, the CDR3 is TGTGCCAGCAGTGATGGGGTTGGGGATACGCAGTATTTT. This encodes CASSDGVGDTQYF. The full variable domain, its missing parts supplied by reference TRBV2 and TRBJ2-3, is EPEVTQTPSHQVTQMGQEVILRCVPISNHLYFYWYRQILGQKVEFLVSFYNNEISEKSEIFDDQFSVERPDGSNFTLKIRSTKLEDSAMYFCASSDGVGDTQYFGPGTRLTVL.

This clone came up a few times. The CDR3 nucleotides read TGTGCCAGTGGAGGGAGGACAGGCTATAACTATGGCTACACCTTC. Amino acids: CASGGRTGYNYGYTF. V usage is TRBV19 and J usage is TRBJ1-2; 7 bases are a match to TRBD1. The CDR3 runs 15 residues. Trimming cost V 8 bases and J 1 base; bases outside gene matches: 10. The germline gives CDR1 LNHDA, CDR2 SQIVND (reference sequence). Together with reference TRBV19 and TRBJ1-2, the CDR3 gives the full variable domain: DGGITQSPKYLFRKEGQNVTLSCEQNLNHDAMYWYRQDPGQGLRLIYYSQIVNDFQKGDIAEGYSVSREKKESFPLTVTSAQKNPTAFYLCASGGRTGYNYGYTFGSGTRLTVV.

The rearrangement links TRBV2 to TRBJ2-2, with TRBD2 matching over 7 bases. CDR3 size: 16 residues. The trim removed 11 bases at V and 0 bases at J, leaving 12 bases unmatched. Germline CDR1 SNHLY, CDR2 FYNNEI. In DNA, the CDR3 is TGTGCCGTCAGCGCCAGCGGGGAAGCGAACACCGGGGAGCTGTTTTTT. Translating it yields CAVSASGEANTGELFF.

The rearrangement uses TRBV19 and TRBJ2-3, with TRBD2 identical over 11 bases. CDR3 length: 15 residues. Germline V CDR1 and CDR2: LNHDA, SQIVND (reference sequence). Germline trimming cut 5 bases from V and 3 bases from J; bases unmatched to any gene: 4. The CDR3 sequence: CASSFSGGGTDTQYF. The CDR3 coding sequence is TGTGCCAGTAGTTTTAGCGGGGGGGGGACAGATACGCAGTATTTT.